This T cell receptor (beta chain) derives from a study of metastatic and nonmetastatic thyroid tumors. All patients were treatment-naive before thyroid surgery. TCRdb re-called clones from the PCR reads using MiXCR. The table has 25,000 to 40,000 clones, 15% to 20% seen once. Germline V CDR1 and CDR2: MNHEY, SVGAGI. V lost 11 bases and J lost 5, with 21 bases in between. This CDR3 is 14 amino acids long. The clonotype originates from a female donor with papillary thyroid cancer or a benign thyroid nodule (not recorded which). Some clones in this sample may be carry-over from other donors' samples. The source material was blood. This chain joins TRBV6-5 and TRBJ1-1, with D possibly matching TRBD1 (5 bases). Written as DNA, the CDR3 is TGTGCCGGCAATTACGGGGCAGGGTGGACTGAAGCTTTCTTT. This codes for CAGNYGAGWTEAFF.